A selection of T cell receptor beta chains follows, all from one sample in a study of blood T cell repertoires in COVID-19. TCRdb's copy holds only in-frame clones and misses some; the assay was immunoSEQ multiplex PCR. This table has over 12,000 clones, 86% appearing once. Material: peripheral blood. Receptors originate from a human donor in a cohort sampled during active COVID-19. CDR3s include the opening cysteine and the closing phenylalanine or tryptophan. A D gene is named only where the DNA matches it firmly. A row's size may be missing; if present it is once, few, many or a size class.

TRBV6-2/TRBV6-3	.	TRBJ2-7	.	CASSLSSPYEQYF	TGTGCCAGCAGTTTGAGTTCCCCCTACGAGCAGTACTTC
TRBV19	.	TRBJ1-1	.	CASTRGMNTEAFF	TGTGCCAGCACTCGGGGGATGAACACTGAAGCTTTCTTT
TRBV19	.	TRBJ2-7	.	CASSIRLGGPTYEQYF	TGTGCCAGTAGTATAAGGCTGGGGGGTCCTACCTACGAGCAGTACTTC
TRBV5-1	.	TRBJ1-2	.	CASSHDSEYGYTF	TGCGCCAGCAGCCATGACAGTGAGTATGGCTACACCTTC
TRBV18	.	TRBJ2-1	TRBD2	CASSRLAGYIDEQFF	TGTGCCAGCTCACGACTAGCGGGCTATATTGATGAGCAGTTCTTC
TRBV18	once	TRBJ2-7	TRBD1	CASSPRQGAYEQYF	TGTGCCAGCTCCCCCCGACAGGGGGCCTACGAGCAGTACTTC
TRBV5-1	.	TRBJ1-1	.	CASSSRIGGLGTEAFF	TGCGCCAGCAGCTCCCGAATTGGCGGCCTGGGCACTGAAGCTTTCTTT
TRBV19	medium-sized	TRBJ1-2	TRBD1	CASSRRDRAGYTF	TGTGCCAGTAGTAGGAGAGACAGGGCTGGCTACACCTTC
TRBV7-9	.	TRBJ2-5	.	CASSLRGSKETQYF	TGTGCCAGCAGCTTAAGGGGATCTAAAGAGACCCAGTACTTC
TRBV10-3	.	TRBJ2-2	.	CAITRDTGELFF	TGTGCCATCACCAGGGACACCGGGGAGCTGTTTTTT
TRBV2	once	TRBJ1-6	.	CASSEPKTFYNSPLHF	TGTGCCAGCAGTGAACCCAAGACATTTTATAATTCACCCCTCCACTTT
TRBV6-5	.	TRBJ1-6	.	CASSYSLTGTNSPLHF	TGTGCCAGCAGTTACTCCCTGACAGGAACTAATTCACCCCTCCACTTT
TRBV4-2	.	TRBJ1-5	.	CASSREGGGVSNQPQHF	TGTGCCAGCAGCCGAGAGGGTGGCGGGGTTAGCAATCAGCCCCAGCATTTT
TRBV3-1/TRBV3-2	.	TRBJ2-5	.	CASSGSRETQYF	TGTGCCAGCAGTGGTAGTCGGGAGACCCAGTACTTC
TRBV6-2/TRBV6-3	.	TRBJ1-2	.	CASSYVSPLNGYTF	TGTGCCAGCAGTTACGTAAGCCCCCTGAACGGCTACACCTTC
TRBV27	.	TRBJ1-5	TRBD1	CASGQGNQPQHF	TGTGCCAGCGGACAGGGCAATCAGCCCCAGCATTTT
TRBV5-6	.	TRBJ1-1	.	CASSSRTVGLPEAFF	TGTGCCAGCAGCTCCCGAACAGTGGGCCTCCCTGAAGCTTTCTTT
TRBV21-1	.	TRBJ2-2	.	CASSKGPGQQANTGELFF	TGTGCCAGCAGCAAAGGGCCTGGGCAGCAGGCGAACACCGGGGAGCTGTTTTTT
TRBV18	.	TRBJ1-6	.	CASSPDNGDSPLHF	TGTGCCAGCTCACCGGACAACGGCGACTCACCCCTCCACTTT
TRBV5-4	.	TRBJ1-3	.	CASSLAGGTSGNTIYF	TGTGCCAGCAGCTTGGCCGGCGGCACCTCTGGAAACACCATATATTTT
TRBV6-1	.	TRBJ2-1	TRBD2	CASSVKAGGQKHNEQFF	TGTGCCAGCAGTGTAAAAGCGGGGGGGCAAAAACACAATGAGCAGTTCTTC
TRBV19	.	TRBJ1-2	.	CASSIRGNYGYTF	TGTGCCAGTAGTATCAGGGGAAACTATGGCTACACCTTC
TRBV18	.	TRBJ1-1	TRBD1	CASSLAGTVNTEAFF	TGTGCCAGCTCACTGGCCGGGACAGTGAACACTGAAGCTTTCTTT
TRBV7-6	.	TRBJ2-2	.	CASSLAGQPNTGELFF	TGTGCCAGCAGCTTAGCTGGGCAGCCGAACACCGGGGAGCTGTTTTTT
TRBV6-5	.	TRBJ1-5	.	CASSYTGNSNQPQHF	TGTGCCAGCAGTTACACGGGGAATAGCAATCAGCCCCAGCATTTT
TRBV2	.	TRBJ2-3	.	CASSLAGKDDTQYF	TGTGCCAGCAGTTTGGCAGGGAAGGATGATACGCAGTATTTT
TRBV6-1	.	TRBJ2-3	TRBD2	CASSGSGDPRANTQYF	TGTGCCAGCAGTGGAAGCGGGGACCCGCGTGCCAATACGCAGTATTTT
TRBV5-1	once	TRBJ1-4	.	CASARGPGAATNEKLFF	TGCGCCAGCGCACGAGGTCCAGGGGCAGCAACTAATGAAAAACTGTTTTTT
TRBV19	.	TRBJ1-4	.	CASSNLAQEKLFF	TGTGCCAGTAGTAATTTGGCTCAAGAAAAACTGTTTTTT
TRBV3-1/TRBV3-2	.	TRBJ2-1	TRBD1	CASRLGQGFNNEQFF	TGTGCCAGCAGGTTGGGACAGGGATTCAACAATGAGCAGTTCTTC
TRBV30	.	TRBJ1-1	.	CAWSMGLRSTEAFF	TGTGCCTGGAGTATGGGACTGAGAAGTACTGAAGCTTTCTTT
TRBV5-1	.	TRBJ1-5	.	CASSLGPGNNQPQHF	TGCGCCAGCAGCTTGGGCCCGGGGAACAATCAGCCCCAGCATTTT
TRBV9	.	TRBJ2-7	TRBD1	CASSPGTGVGYEQYF	TGTGCCAGCAGCCCGGGGACAGGTGTTGGCTACGAGCAGTACTTC
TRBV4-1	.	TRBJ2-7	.	CASSPLVGGYEQYF	TGCGCCAGCAGCCCTCTTGTGGGGGGCTACGAGCAGTACTTC
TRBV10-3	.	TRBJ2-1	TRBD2	CAIGESSGGYNEQFF	TGTGCCATCGGGGAGTCTAGCGGGGGTTACAATGAGCAGTTCTTC
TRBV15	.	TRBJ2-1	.	CATSRDPTEGLNEQFF	TGTGCCACCAGCAGAGATCCTACGGAGGGGCTTAATGAGCAGTTCTTC
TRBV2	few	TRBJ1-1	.	CASRDSYTEAFF	TGTGCCAGCAGGGACAGCTACACTGAAGCTTTCTTT
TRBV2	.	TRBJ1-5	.	CASSEGTPYSNQPQHF	TGTGCCAGCAGTGAAGGGACACCGTATAGCAATCAGCCCCAGCATTTT
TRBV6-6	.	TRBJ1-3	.	CASSYSTGSGNTIYF	TGTGCCAGCAGTTACTCAACAGGGTCTGGAAACACCATATATTTT
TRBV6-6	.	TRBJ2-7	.	CASSYLPGSNEQYF	TGTGCCAGCAGTTACCTTCCGGGGTCTAACGAGCAGTACTTC
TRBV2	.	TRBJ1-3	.	CASSESGIGTIYF	TGTGCCAGCAGTGAATCGGGTATCGGCACCATATATTTT
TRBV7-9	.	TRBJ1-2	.	CASSLTAAGTYGYTF	TGTGCCAGCAGCTTAACGGCAGCAGGAACCTATGGCTACACCTTC
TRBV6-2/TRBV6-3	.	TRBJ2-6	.	CASTPLGRAGANVLTF	TGTGCCAGCACCCCCTTGGGCAGGGCTGGGGCCAACGTCCTGACTTTC
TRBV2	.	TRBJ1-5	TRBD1	CASSEEGAQPQHF	TGTGCCAGCAGTGAAGAGGGGGCCCAGCCCCAGCATTTT
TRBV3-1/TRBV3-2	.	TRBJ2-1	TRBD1	CASSPTHQGAYNEQFF	TGTGCCAGCAGCCCAACCCACCAGGGGGCGTACAATGAGCAGTTCTTC
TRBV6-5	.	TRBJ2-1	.	CASSYSSGNNEQFF	TGTGCCAGCAGTTACTCTTCGGGTAACAATGAGCAGTTCTTC
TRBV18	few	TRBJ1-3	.	CASSPGTPSSGNTIYF	TGTGCCAGCTCACCAGGGACACCGAGCTCTGGAAACACCATATATTTT
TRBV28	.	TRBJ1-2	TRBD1	CASSSADRVNGYTF	TGTGCCAGCAGTTCGGCGGACAGGGTAAACGGCTACACCTTC
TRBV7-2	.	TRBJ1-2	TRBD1	CASSSVGQGYGYTF	TGTGCCAGCAGCTCCGTGGGACAGGGCTATGGCTACACCTTC
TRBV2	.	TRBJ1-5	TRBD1	CASSPGTGYQPQHF	TGTGCCAGCAGTCCCGGGACAGGGTATCAGCCCCAGCATTTT
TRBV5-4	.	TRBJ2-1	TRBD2	CASSLGGGKPFF	TGTGCCAGCAGCTTGGGCGGGGGGAAGCCGTTCTTC
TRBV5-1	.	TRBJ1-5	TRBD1	CASSWTGDSNQPQHF	TGCGCCAGCAGCTGGACAGGAGATAGCAATCAGCCCCAGCATTTT
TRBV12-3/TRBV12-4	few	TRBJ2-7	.	CASSFGSPYEQYF	TGTGCCAGCAGTTTCGGTAGCCCCTACGAGCAGTACTTC
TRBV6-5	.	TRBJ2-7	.	CASTRDFSSYEQYF	TGTGCCAGCACACGGGACTTCAGCTCCTACGAGCAGTACTTC
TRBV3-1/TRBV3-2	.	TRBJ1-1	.	CASSQVQGTLNTEAFF	TGTGCCAGCAGCCAAGTTCAGGGGACCTTGAACACTGAAGCTTTCTTT
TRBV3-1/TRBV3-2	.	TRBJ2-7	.	CASSQDRGLGQYF	TGTGCCAGCAGCCAAGATAGGGGCTTAGGGCAGTACTTC
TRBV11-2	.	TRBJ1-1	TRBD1	CATDRGNTEAFF	TGTGCCACTGACAGGGGAAACACTGAAGCTTTCTTT
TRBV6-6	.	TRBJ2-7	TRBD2	CASSPPERAGGLEQYF	TGTGCCAGCAGCCCCCCGGAGCGGGCGGGGGGGCTCGAGCAGTACTTC